Presented here are 7 T cell receptor beta chains from one specimen sequenced in a study of CD8 T cells in ankylosing spondylitis. Study results and limitations: Characteristic of ankylosing spondylitis blood, it appeared, was a TCR beta motif comprising several highly homologous variants.

These receptors' targets are unknown. MiXCR, run by TCRdb on the 5' RACE reads, gives a single entry per CDR3 protein. Of more than 600,000 distinct CDR3 sequences in the sample, 15% to 20% were seen once. Sequencing was done on a sample of blood, either unsorted or a sorted T cell fraction (not recorded which). The receptors stem from a male donor with ankylosing spondylitis.

The J gene is TRBJ1-6, the V gene TRBV12-3 or TRBV12-4; D perhaps matches TRBD1 (6 bases). This CDR3 contains 17 residues. V was trimmed by 1 base and J by 4 bases, leaving 14 bases between them. CDR3 DNA: TGTGCCAGCAGTTTAGGGGCAGGGGAGGATTATAATTCACCCCTCCACTTT. Its protein is CASSLGAGEDYNSPLHF.

This clonotype was recorded many times. This sequence joins TRBV12-3 or TRBV12-4 and TRBJ1-6; 8 positions agree with TRBD1. This CDR3 has 14 residues. Trimming took 1 base from V and 8 from J; bases not matched to a gene: 1. The CDR3 sequence is CASSLGQGYSPLHF. The CDR3 DNA reads TGTGCCAGCAGTTTAGGACAGGGGTATTCACCCCTCCACTTT.

This clonotype was seen more than once but under ten times. This chain links TRBV12-3 or TRBV12-4 with TRBJ2-1; a weak D match, TRBD1 (6 bases). This CDR3 comprises 16 residues. Trimming left V 5 bases short and J 6 bases short, with 20 bases between. The CDR3 region is CASSPPNRVAANEQFF. DNA for the CDR3: TGTGCCAGCAGTCCCCCCAACAGGGTTGCGGCCAATGAGCAGTTCTTC.

This clonotype was detected only a few times. The chain uses TRBV7-2 and TRBJ2-7; D is undetermined. The germline V and J ends were trimmed by 5 bases and 0 bases, with 14 bases remaining between them. Germline CDR1 reads SGHTA; CDR2 reads FQGNSA. CDR3 length: 15 amino acids. CDR3 in amino acids: CASSAPVGSSYEQYF. CDR3 nucleotides: TGTGCCAGCAGCGCTCCCGTGGGATCCTCCTACGAGCAGTACTTC.

The chain uses TRBV5-1 and TRBJ2-5; 10 nucleotides align to TRBD1. V lost 4 bases and J lost 5; bases outside the gene matches: 11. The CDR3 runs to 16 residues. Germline lookup yields CDR1 SGHRS and CDR2 YFSETQ. CDR3: CASSLTGTGVTETQYF. As DNA, the CDR3 is TGCGCCAGCAGCCTGACCGGGACAGGGGTCACGGAGACCCAGTACTTC.

This rearrangement joins TRBV7-9 to TRBJ1-1; D remains ambiguous. This CDR3 is built from 12 residues. The ends were cut back, 4 bases at V and 11 bases at J, with 14 bases in the middle. The germline V gene has CDR1 SEHNR and CDR2 FQNEAQ (reference sequence). CDR3 amino acids: CASSSIRTGAFF. The DNA of the CDR3 is TGTGCCAGCAGCTCGATCAGGACGGGGGCTTTCTTT.

The chain is built from TRBV11-2 and TRBJ2-2; no clear D. V was shortened by 5 bases and J by 4 bases, with 5 bases between the two germline ends. The germline V gene has CDR1 SGHAT and CDR2 FQNNGV. The CDR3 has 12 amino acids. The CDR3 DNA follows: TGTGCCAGCAGCCACCTCACCGGGGAGCTGTTTTTT. This translates into CASSHLTGELFF.